This TCR beta chain was captured in a study of CD8 T cells in Susac syndrome. Through negative isolation, CD4+ and CD8+ T cells were obtained, while TEMRA cells were enriched using FACS. The CDR3 contains 15 residues. CDR1 is LGHNA, CDR2 YNFKEQ, per germline. The V and J ends lost 3 bases and 6 bases, in that order; junction bases with no gene match: 4. With random hexamers, 0.5 to 1 ug RNA was reverse transcribed. TCRdb reprocessed the immunoSEQ multiplex PCR reads with MiXCR, giving one entry per CDR3 protein. Seen here are 120,000 or so distinct CDR3 sequences, 85% to 95% observed once, and the top ten hold approximately 0.093%.

The sequence was collected from a human donor with multiple sclerosis. The rearrangement uses TRBV4-2 and TRBJ2-2; 10 nucleotides match TRBD2. The sample consisted of CD4+ T cells from PBMCs. The CDR3 is CASSQRTSGSGELFF. The CDR3 DNA reads TGTGCCAGCAGCCAGAGGACTAGCGGATCCGGGGAGCTGTTTTTT.